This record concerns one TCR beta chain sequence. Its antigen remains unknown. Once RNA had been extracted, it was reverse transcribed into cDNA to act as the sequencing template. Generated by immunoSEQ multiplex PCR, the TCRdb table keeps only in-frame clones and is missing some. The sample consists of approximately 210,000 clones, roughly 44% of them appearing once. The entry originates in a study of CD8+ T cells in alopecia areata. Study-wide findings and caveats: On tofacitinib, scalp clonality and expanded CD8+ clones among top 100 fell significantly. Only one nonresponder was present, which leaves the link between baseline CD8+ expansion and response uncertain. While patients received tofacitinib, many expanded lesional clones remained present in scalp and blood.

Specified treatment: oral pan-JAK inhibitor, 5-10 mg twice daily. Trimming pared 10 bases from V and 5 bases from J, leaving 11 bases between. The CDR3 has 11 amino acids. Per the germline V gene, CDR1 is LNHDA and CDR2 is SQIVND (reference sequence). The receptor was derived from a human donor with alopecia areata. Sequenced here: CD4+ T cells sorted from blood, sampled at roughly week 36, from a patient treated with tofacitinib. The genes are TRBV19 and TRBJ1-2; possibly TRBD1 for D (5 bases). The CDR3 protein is CATTEGYGYTF. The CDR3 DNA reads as TGTGCCACAACGGAGGGGTATGGCTACACCTTC.